The sequence of this T cell receptor (beta chain) was determined in a study of T cells in localized non-small cell lung cancer. Profiling relied on immunoSEQ multiplex PCR, and the TCRdb table lists in-frame clones only, not all of them. The sample includes around 1,500 clones, around 20% seen only once; the top ten take about 12%. This clone ranks as medium-sized. Germline-derived CDR1 and CDR2 are SGHNT and YENEEA. The CDR3 has 15 amino acids. V lost 5 bases to trimming and J lost 4 bases; unmatched junction nucleotides: 6. The clonotype comes from a woman between 35 and 75 years old with stage I lung adenocarcinoma. This specimen was normal lung tissue next to the tumor, taken before any cancer treatment. The chain employs TRBV11-3 and TRBJ2-7; 12 positions agree with TRBD2. The DNA for the CDR3 is TGTGCCAGCAGCCGAGATCTAGCGGGAGGGTACGAGCAGTACTTC. It is translated as CASSRDLAGGYEQYF.